The rows below give T cell receptor beta chains drawn from one sample of a study of CD8+CD57+ T cells in acquired aplastic anemia. TCRdb used MiXCR to reprocess the reads, holding one entry per CDR3 protein. The repertoire includes approximately 300,000 distinct CDR3 sequences, under 65% of them detected once, and roughly 1.3% sits in the top ten. The source material was sorted CD4+, CD8+, or CD8+CD57+ T cells (not recorded which) from PBMCs. These receptors all stem from a human donor with aplastic anemia. The CDR3 runs from the conserved cysteine through the conserved F or W. Each record gives: clone size, J gene, V gene, D gene, CDR3 protein, CDR3 DNA. The D gene is left open where the match is weak. Size tells how often a clone was seen (once, few, many) or the class of an expanded clone, and some rows leave it out.

abundance: .
j_gene: TRBJ1-2
v_gene: TRBV4-1
d_gene: .
CDR3aa: CASSQEAQGYGYTF
CDR3nt: TGTGCCAGCAGCCAAGAAGCCCAGGGCTATGGCTACACCTTC

abundance: few
j_gene: TRBJ2-5
v_gene: TRBV24-1
d_gene: TRBD2
CDR3aa: CATSAPLAGKETQYF
CDR3nt: TGTGCCACCAGTGCCCCCCTAGCGGGCAAAGAGACCCAGTACTTC

abundance: many
j_gene: TRBJ1-2
v_gene: TRBV25-1
d_gene: .
CDR3aa: CASGQGDYGYTF
CDR3nt: TGTGCCAGCGGTCAGGGAGACTATGGCTACACCTTC

abundance: .
j_gene: TRBJ1-2
v_gene: TRBV7-8
d_gene: .
CDR3aa: CASSMDLSRYTF
CDR3nt: TGTGCCAGCAGCATGGACTTGAGTCGCTATACCTTC

abundance: .
j_gene: TRBJ2-1
v_gene: TRBV5-1
d_gene: TRBD2
CDR3aa: CASSLGGLAGVNEQFF
CDR3nt: TGCGCCAGCAGCTTGGGTGGACTAGCGGGAGTCAATGAGCAGTTCTTC

abundance: .
j_gene: TRBJ1-2
v_gene: TRBV5-6
d_gene: .
CDR3aa: CASTSHEGYTF
CDR3nt: TGTGCCAGCACCTCCCATGAGGGCTACACCTTC

abundance: .
j_gene: TRBJ2-3
v_gene: TRBV10-3
d_gene: TRBD2
CDR3aa: CAITSSGGAGADTQYF
CDR3nt: TGTGCCATCACCTCAAGCGGGGGGGCCGGGGCAGATACGCAGTATTTT

abundance: once
j_gene: TRBJ1-5
v_gene: TRBV29-1
d_gene: .
CDR3aa: CSLESNQPQHF
CDR3nt: TGCAGCTTGGAAAGCAATCAGCCCCAGCATTTT

abundance: many
j_gene: TRBJ2-7
v_gene: TRBV19
d_gene: TRBD1
CDR3aa: CASSGNGQVRFSYEQYF
CDR3nt: TGTGCCAGTAGCGGAAATGGACAGGTTCGCTTCTCCTACGAGCAGTACTTC

abundance: .
j_gene: TRBJ1-5
v_gene: TRBV15
d_gene: .
CDR3aa: CATSRVYNEPQHF
CDR3nt: TGTGCCACCAGCAGAGTGTACAATGAGCCCCAGCATTTT

abundance: many
j_gene: TRBJ1-6
v_gene: TRBV18
d_gene: TRBD1
CDR3aa: CASRGDRGSPLHF
CDR3nt: TGTGCCAGCCGGGGGGACAGGGGATCACCCCTCCACTTT

abundance: many
j_gene: TRBJ1-1
v_gene: TRBV7-3
d_gene: TRBD1
CDR3aa: CASSPRQGAAEAFF
CDR3nt: TGTGCCAGCAGCCCGCGACAGGGGGCAGCTGAAGCTTTCTTT

abundance: .
j_gene: TRBJ1-4
v_gene: TRBV5-4
d_gene: .
CDR3aa: CASSLGAGNNNEKLFF
CDR3nt: TGTGCCAGCAGCTTGGGGGCAGGGAACAATAATGAAAAACTGTTTTTT